Presented here are 25 T cell receptor beta chains from one specimen sequenced in a study of T-cell reconstitution after alpha-beta-depleted transplantation in children. During its preparation, the TCRbeta library received unique molecular identifiers. TCRdb recomputed calls from the PCR reads with MiXCR, one row per CDR3 protein. The profile shows around 580,000 distinct CDR3 sequences, more than 20% of them singletons. The material sequenced was PBMCs, mostly from graft donor cells, taken 360 days after TCRalphabeta/CD19-depleted stem cell transplant. The receptors were gathered from a boy under three years old who had a stem cell transplant for acute myeloid leukemia, so the T cells may come from the graft donor.

V usage is TRBV28 and J usage is TRBJ2-1; 7 bases line up with TRBD1. CDR3 length: 19 residues. Germline CDR1 MDHEN, CDR2 SYDVKM. V was clipped by 5 bases and J by 0 bases; unmatched bases: 16. The CDR3 reads CASSNGQVHDASSYNEQFF. The CDR3 DNA is TGTGCCAGCAGTAACGGACAGGTCCACGATGCTAGCTCCTACAATGAGCAGTTCTTC.

This clonotype has a count of ten or more. The chain carries TRBV20-1 and TRBJ2-5; the D call may be TRBD1 or TRBD2 (6 bases each). Germline lookup yields CDR1 DFQATT and CDR2 SNEGSKA (reference sequence). V was shortened by 3 bases and J by 5 bases, with 16 bases between the two germline ends. This CDR3 comprises 14 residues. In nucleotides, the CDR3 is TGCAGTGCTAGTCCTTGGGGGGCTTGGGAGACCCAGTACTTC. This gives the protein CSASPWGAWETQYF.

This clonotype occurred many times. The J gene is TRBJ2-3, the V gene TRBV29-1; D is perhaps TRBD1 or TRBD2 (5 bases each). Germline V gene lookup returns CDR1 SQVTM and CDR2 ANQGSEA. This CDR3 is 13 amino acids long. Trimming pared 3 bases from V and 0 bases from J, leaving 7 bases between. CDR3 nucleotide sequence: TGCAGCGTTGAGGGGGACAGCACAGATACGCAGTATTTT. Protein product: CSVEGDSTDTQYF.

The V and J genes are TRBV4-3 and TRBJ2-1; TRBD2 matches at 13 bases. This CDR3 region has 16 residues. Germline assignment: CDR1 LGHNA and CDR2 YSLEER. Trimming cost V 0 bases and J 9 bases; bases outside gene matches: 5. CDR3 protein: CASSQELGLAGIEQFF. The CDR3 coding sequence is TGCGCCAGCAGCCAAGAATTGGGACTAGCGGGGATTGAGCAGTTCTTC.

Of note for this clonotype: Since a much larger clone is just one base distant, this may be a read error. The chain joins TRBV9 to TRBJ2-5; D unclear. Per the germline V gene, CDR1 is SGDLS and CDR2 is YYNGEE. The length of the CDR3 is 15 residues. The V end lost 3 bases, the J end lost 1 base, and 13 bases lay between the germline ends. The CDR3 spells CASSARGIAQETQYF. The CDR3, as DNA: TGTGCCAGCAGCGCACGTGGGATAGCCCAAGAGACCCAGTACTTC.

This clonotype was recorded many times. The chain has TRBV20-1 and TRBJ1-2; tentatively, D is TRBD1 (5 bases). The CDR3 extends over 14 amino acids. Germline V gives CDR1 DFQATT, CDR2 SNEGSKA (reference sequence). V was pared by 3 bases and J by 6 bases, with 17 bases between. The CDR3 nucleotides read TGCAGTGCTAGGGGGACGCCTCTCGGGAATGGCTACACCTTC. As protein: CSARGTPLGNGYTF.

J is TRBJ1-3 and V is TRBV29-1; no definite D call. This CDR3 spans 14 amino acids. Trimming took 0 bases from V and 4 from J, leaving 10 bases between them. The germline V gene encodes CDR1 SQVTM and CDR2 ANQGSEA. The CDR3 loop reads CSVEDTGLGNTIYF. CDR3 DNA sequence: TGCAGCGTTGAAGATACGGGGTTAGGAAACACCATATATTTT.

J is TRBJ2-5 and V is TRBV12-3 or TRBV12-4; 11 positions match TRBD2. The CDR3 is 16 residues long. Trimming at V came to 6 bases and at J to 0 bases, leaving 6 bases not matched to a gene. In DNA form, the CDR3 reads TGTGCCAGCAGCACTAGCGGGGGCCTTAACCAAGAGACCCAGTACTTC. Translation: CASSTSGGLNQETQYF.

The sample holds many counts of this clonotype. J is TRBJ2-7 and V is TRBV12-3 or TRBV12-4; D unresolved. This CDR3 has 13 residues. Trimming stripped 3 bases from V and 3 bases from J, with 9 bases between. Here the CDR3 DNA reads TGTGCCAGCAGTTTCGGCGGCTACTACGAGCAGTACTTC. Its protein product is CASSFGGYYEQYF.

This clonotype was counted at least ten times. This chain links TRBV29-1 with TRBJ2-3; weak D call: TRBD1 (6 bases). This CDR3 has 14 residues. The V end was cut by 6 bases, the J end by 1 base, with 14 bases between. Germline-derived CDR1 and CDR2 are SQVTM and ANQGSEA. The CDR3 protein is CSVINRVGTDTQYF. CDR3 nucleotide sequence: TGCAGCGTCATCAACAGGGTGGGCACAGATACGCAGTATTTT.

As regards this clonotype: One end of the junction does not line up with germline, which may come from a read error. The chain is built from TRBV12-3 or TRBV12-4 and TRBJ2-3; tentatively, D is TRBD1 (6 bases). The length of the CDR3 is 14 residues. The CDR3 protein is CASSRRTAADAQYF. The DNA for the CDR3 is TGTGCCAGCAGTAGGCGGACAGCTGCAGATGCGCAGTATTTT.

This clonotype came up many times. The V gene is TRBV5-1, the J gene TRBJ2-1; 7 bases are a match to TRBD2. Trimming cost V 3 bases and J 6 bases; bases outside gene matches: 3. This CDR3 comprises 13 residues. CDR1 and CDR2 (germline): SGHRS, YFSETQ. In DNA, the CDR3 is TGCGCCAGCAGCTCTGGACTAGTCAATGAGCAGTTCTTC. Its translation: CASSSGLVNEQFF.

This chain connects TRBV4-3 to TRBJ2-7; 10 bases line up with TRBD1. The trim removed 1 base at V and 5 bases at J, leaving 5 bases unmatched. CDR1 LGHNA and CDR2 YSLEER come from the germline V gene. The CDR3 totals 15 residues. This CDR3 is CASSQAGQGINEQYF. CDR3 DNA sequence: TGCGCCAGCAGCCAAGCGGGACAGGGGATCAACGAGCAGTACTTC.

The chain combines TRBV12-3 or TRBV12-4 with TRBJ2-7, with TRBD1 matching over 7 bases. J was trimmed by 1 base and V by 2 bases; bases with no gene match: 8. The CDR3 loop spans 16 amino acids. CDR3 coding DNA: TGTGCCAGCAGTTTAATTGGGACAGTTTATTCCTACGAGCAGTACGTC. Translating it yields CASSLIGTVYSYEQYV.

This clonotype was observed a few times. The chain carries TRBV27 and TRBJ2-5; 9 nucleotides line up with TRBD2. The CDR3 is 14 amino acids. CDR1 MNHEY and CDR2 SMNVEV come from the germline V gene (reference sequence). V shed 6 bases, J shed 6 bases, and the junction held 8 bases outside the gene matches. The CDR3 protein is CASRAGTSRQTQYF. The CDR3 DNA follows: TGTGCCAGCAGAGCAGGGACTAGCAGGCAGACCCAGTACTTC.

This clonotype showed up just a few times. V is TRBV4-1 and J is TRBJ2-7; D ambiguous. Germline values: CDR1 MGHRA, CDR2 YSYEKL. The CDR3 is 15 residues long. V lost 0 bases, J lost 3 bases, and 12 bases lay in between. The CDR3 protein is CASSQEYAGGYEQYV. The DNA of the CDR3 is TGCGCCAGCAGCCAAGAATATGCTGGCGGCTACGAGCAGTACGTC.

This clonotype occurred once. V and J are TRBV4-3 and TRBJ1-1; weak D call: TRBD1 (6 bases). Deletions cut 2 bases from V and 7 bases from J, with 23 bases between. Germline V gene data show CDR1 as LGHNA and CDR2 as YSLEER. The CDR3 loop spans 17 amino acids. CDR3 DNA: TGCGCCAGCAGCCAACAAGTCCCCCAGGACAGACTGGGTGAAGCTTTCTTT. Amino acid sequence: CASSQQVPQDRLGEAFF.

The rearrangement links TRBV6-2 or TRBV6-3 to TRBJ2-7; 7 bases fit TRBD1. The trim removed 6 bases at V and 9 bases at J, leaving 11 bases unmatched. Germline values: CDR1 MNHEY, CDR2 SVGEGT. The CDR3 sequence is 13 residues long. CDR3 nucleotides: TGTGCCAGCAGCCCGGGACAGAGGGGTTCGCAGTACTTC. It translates to CASSPGQRGSQYF.

This clonotype was seen a handful of times. This chain connects TRBV29-1 to TRBJ2-7, with 8 bases identical to TRBD1. From germline, CDR1 is SQVTM and CDR2 ANQGSEA. CDR3 length equals 16 residues. Unmatched junction bases numbered 12, after V lost 4 bases and J lost 1 base. The CDR3 nucleotides are TGCAGCGTTGGTTATTGGGACAGGTTTGATTCCTACGAGCAGTACTTC. Amino acids: CSVGYWDRFDSYEQYF.

This clonotype was picked up many times. The chain joins TRBV7-6 to TRBJ1-6; D not certain. CDR3 length: 14 amino acids. V lost 0 bases to trimming and J lost 11 bases, with 11 bases between them. The V gene's germline CDR1 is SGHVS and CDR2 FNYEAQ. CDR3 amino acids: CASSLAAGRAPLHF. As DNA, the CDR3 is TGTGCCAGCAGCTTAGCGGCGGGTAGGGCACCCCTCCACTTT.

V usage is TRBV6-5 and J usage is TRBJ2-3; D gene unclear. Per the germline V gene, CDR1 is MNHEY and CDR2 is SVGAGI. The CDR3 sequence is 16 residues long. Deletions cut 2 bases from V and 6 bases from J, with 18 bases between. Written as DNA, the CDR3 is TGTGCCAGCAGTTACGAAACAGTCCCCTCCGCGGATACGCAGTATTTT. As protein: CASSYETVPSADTQYF.

V and J are TRBV6-2 or TRBV6-3 and TRBJ2-3; D remains ambiguous. V was pared by 6 bases and J by 6 bases, with 13 bases between. Per the germline V gene, CDR1 is MNHEY and CDR2 is SVGEGT. CDR3 size: 13 residues. The CDR3 sequence is CASSAQRRDTQYF. The CDR3 DNA follows: TGTGCCAGCAGCGCCCAGAGGCGGGATACGCAGTATTTT.

This clonotype has at least ten counts. The rearrangement links TRBV28 to TRBJ1-5; no definite D call. The germline gives CDR1 MDHEN, CDR2 SYDVKM. The V end was cut by 7 bases, the J end by 5 bases, with 9 bases between. The CDR3 covers 12 residues. The CDR3 region is CASTGPDQPQHF. The CDR3, as DNA: TGTGCCAGCACCGGGCCGGATCAGCCCCAGCATTTT.

This clonotype has ten or more counts. The chain joins TRBV20-1 to TRBJ1-1; maybe TRBD1 (5 bases). Germline values: CDR1 DFQATT, CDR2 SNEGSKA (reference sequence). Trimming removed 2 bases from V and 3 bases from J, with 16 bases in between. The CDR3 runs to 15 residues. CDR3: CSARSQGRGDTEAFF. CDR3 DNA sequence: TGCAGTGCTAGAAGCCAGGGTCGAGGGGACACTGAAGCTTTCTTT.

This clonotype was found a few times. In DNA form, the CDR3 reads TGCAGCGTTGAAGATGGTACACAGACCGGGGAGCTGTTTTTT. Amino acid sequence: CSVEDGTQTGELFF. The rearrangement links TRBV29-1 to TRBJ2-2; no reliable D call. Trimming took 0 bases from V and 5 from J, leaving 10 bases between them. The CDR3 covers 14 residues. CDR1 SQVTM and CDR2 ANQGSEA come from the germline V gene.